This T cell receptor beta chain was observed in a study of T cell changes during pregnancy in multiple sclerosis. TCRdb's table, derived via immunoSEQ multiplex PCR, lists solely in-frame clones and lacks some. The sample yields fewer than 85,000 clones, approximately 92% seen once. In germline, CDR1 is SEHNR, CDR2 FQNEAQ (reference sequence). The CDR3 runs 14 residues. Trimming removed 2 bases from V and 6 bases from J, with 13 bases in between. This clonotype was obtained from a female donor with multiple sclerosis, enrolled in a pregnancy study. Source: peripheral blood, taken before pregnancy. The chain has TRBV7-9 and TRBJ1-2; D may be TRBD1 (5 bases). The CDR3 nucleotides are TGTGCCAGCAGCTTAAGCCCAGGGTGGAATGGCTACACCTTC. Protein: CASSLSPGWNGYTF.